The rows below give T cell receptor beta chains drawn from one sample of a study of blood T cell repertoires in COVID-19. The protocol was immunoSEQ multiplex PCR, while the TCRdb copy is restricted to in-frame clones and leaves out a portion. The sample lists roughly 300,000 clones; around 84% were seen once. The sequencing sample was made of peripheral blood. The receptor source for this set is a human donor with COVID-19, enrolled during active disease. The donor label of this sample is uncertain. Each CDR3 is given with its conserved first and last residue. A D gene is named only where the DNA matches it firmly. Clone size is given for some rows only: seen once, a few or many times, or a class if the clone is expanded.

d_call: .
v_call: TRBV7-2
cdr3_length: 18
j_call: TRBJ2-3
clone_size: few
cdr3_aa: CASSPFFGGLRSTDTQYF
cdr3_nt: TGTGCCAGCAGCCCCTTTTTTGGAGGCTTGAGGAGCACAGATACGCAGTATTTT

d_call: .
v_call: TRBV19
cdr3_length: 13
j_call: TRBJ2-7
clone_size: .
cdr3_aa: CASISGRAYEQYF
cdr3_nt: TGTGCCAGTATCTCGGGAAGGGCGTACGAGCAGTACTTC

d_call: .
v_call: TRBV6-2/TRBV6-3
cdr3_length: 15
j_call: TRBJ1-4
clone_size: once
cdr3_aa: CASSYSRQTNEKLFF
cdr3_nt: TGTGCCAGCAGTTACTCGAGACAGACTAATGAAAAACTGTTTTTT

d_call: TRBD1
v_call: TRBV11-2
cdr3_length: 14
j_call: TRBJ2-3
clone_size: .
cdr3_aa: CASSLTGATDTQYF
cdr3_nt: TGTGCCAGCAGCTTGACAGGGGCGACAGATACGCAGTATTTT

d_call: .
v_call: TRBV5-1
cdr3_length: 14
j_call: TRBJ1-3
clone_size: .
cdr3_aa: CASSLESGGNTIYF
cdr3_nt: TGCGCCAGCAGCTTGGAATCAGGTGGAAACACCATATATTTT

d_call: TRBD1
v_call: TRBV5-8
cdr3_length: 14
j_call: TRBJ2-3
clone_size: .
cdr3_aa: CASSPGQGTDTQYF
cdr3_nt: TGTGCCAGCAGCCCCGGACAGGGTACAGATACGCAGTATTTT

d_call: .
v_call: TRBV12-3/TRBV12-4
cdr3_length: 13
j_call: TRBJ1-5
clone_size: .
cdr3_aa: CASSIFENQPQHF
cdr3_nt: TGTGCCAGCAGTATCTTTGAGAACCAGCCCCAGCATTTT

d_call: TRBD1
v_call: TRBV6-6
cdr3_length: 13
j_call: TRBJ2-5
clone_size: .
cdr3_aa: CASSGQGQETQYF
cdr3_nt: TGTGCCAGCAGTGGACAGGGGCAAGAGACCCAGTACTTC

d_call: .
v_call: TRBV7-9
cdr3_length: 13
j_call: TRBJ1-6
clone_size: .
cdr3_aa: CASSLLAVTPLHF
cdr3_nt: TGTGCCAGCAGCTTATTGGCGGTCACACCCCTCCACTTT

d_call: TRBD1
v_call: TRBV9
cdr3_length: 14
j_call: TRBJ1-1
clone_size: once
cdr3_aa: CASSHRGQDTEAFF
cdr3_nt: TGTGCCAGCAGCCACAGGGGGCAAGACACTGAAGCTTTCTTT

d_call: .
v_call: TRBV2
cdr3_length: 14
j_call: TRBJ1-5
clone_size: .
cdr3_aa: CASSEQGPNQPQHF
cdr3_nt: TGTGCCAGCAGTGAACAGGGCCCCAATCAGCCCCAGCATTTT

d_call: TRBD1
v_call: TRBV7-3
cdr3_length: 15
j_call: TRBJ1-2
clone_size: .
cdr3_aa: CASSLTGTGDYGYTF
cdr3_nt: TGTGCCAGCAGCTTAACTGGGACAGGGGACTATGGCTACACCTTC

d_call: TRBD2
v_call: TRBV10-1
cdr3_length: 15
j_call: TRBJ2-7
clone_size: .
cdr3_aa: CASSESGGRFYEQYF
cdr3_nt: TGCGCCAGCAGTGAGTCCGGCGGGAGGTTCTACGAGCAGTACTTC

d_call: TRBD2
v_call: TRBV9
cdr3_length: 15
j_call: TRBJ2-7
clone_size: .
cdr3_aa: CASSGTSGMGGEQYF
cdr3_nt: TGTGCCAGCAGCGGGACTAGCGGGATGGGAGGGGAGCAGTACTTC

d_call: TRBD1
v_call: TRBV3-1/TRBV3-2
cdr3_length: 15
j_call: TRBJ1-1
clone_size: .
cdr3_aa: CASSQGFDRGREAFF
cdr3_nt: TGTGCCAGCAGCCAAGGTTTCGACAGGGGGCGAGAAGCTTTCTTT

d_call: .
v_call: TRBV12-3/TRBV12-4
cdr3_length: 12
j_call: TRBJ1-2
clone_size: .
cdr3_aa: CASSFSASGYTF
cdr3_nt: TGTGCCAGCAGTTTTAGTGCGTCTGGCTACACCTTC

d_call: TRBD1
v_call: TRBV15
cdr3_length: 18
j_call: TRBJ2-6
clone_size: few
cdr3_aa: CATSRAGDRVGGANVLTF
cdr3_nt: TGTGCCACCAGCAGAGCAGGGGACAGGGTAGGTGGGGCCAACGTCCTGACTTTC

d_call: TRBD1
v_call: TRBV12-3/TRBV12-4
cdr3_length: 13
j_call: TRBJ2-1
clone_size: .
cdr3_aa: CASSRGSYNEQFF
cdr3_nt: TGTGCCAGCTCCAGGGGGAGTTACAATGAGCAGTTCTTC

d_call: TRBD1
v_call: TRBV27
cdr3_length: 18
j_call: TRBJ1-1
clone_size: .
cdr3_aa: CASSPPARDRFMNTEAFF
cdr3_nt: TGTGCCAGCAGTCCGCCCGCCCGGGACAGATTCATGAACACTGAAGCTTTCTTT

d_call: .
v_call: TRBV5-1
cdr3_length: 15
j_call: TRBJ2-5
clone_size: .
cdr3_aa: CASSLIPGIQETQYF
cdr3_nt: TGCGCCAGCAGCTTGATCCCAGGGATACAAGAGACCCAGTACTTC

d_call: TRBD1
v_call: TRBV6-5
cdr3_length: 13
j_call: TRBJ1-1
clone_size: .
cdr3_aa: CASSLQGETEAFF
cdr3_nt: TGTGCCAGCAGTTTACAGGGGGAAACTGAAGCTTTCTTT

d_call: .
v_call: TRBV5-1
cdr3_length: 16
j_call: TRBJ1-2
clone_size: .
cdr3_aa: CASSLVTALTNYGYTF
cdr3_nt: TGCGCCAGCAGCTTGGTTACCGCACTAACCAACTATGGCTACACCTTC

d_call: .
v_call: TRBV5-1
cdr3_length: 14
j_call: TRBJ2-1
clone_size: .
cdr3_aa: CASSLEPGTREQFF
cdr3_nt: TGCGCCAGCAGCTTGGAGCCAGGAACCAGGGAGCAGTTCTTC

d_call: TRBD2
v_call: TRBV27
cdr3_length: 12
j_call: TRBJ2-5
clone_size: .
cdr3_aa: CASRTSGKTQYF
cdr3_nt: TGTGCCAGCCGGACTAGCGGCAAGACCCAGTACTTC

d_call: .
v_call: TRBV7-3
cdr3_length: 13
j_call: TRBJ1-6
clone_size: .
cdr3_aa: CASSGGVGTPLHF
cdr3_nt: TGTGCCAGCAGCGGGGGGGTTGGGACACCCCTCCACTTT

d_call: .
v_call: TRBV29-1
cdr3_length: 13
j_call: TRBJ1-1
clone_size: .
cdr3_aa: CSVEGATNTEAFF
cdr3_nt: TGCAGCGTTGAGGGGGCGACGAACACTGAAGCTTTCTTT

d_call: .
v_call: TRBV5-1
cdr3_length: 14
j_call: TRBJ2-5
clone_size: once
cdr3_aa: CASSLLRRKETQYF
cdr3_nt: TGCGCCAGCAGCTTGCTTAGGCGGAAAGAGACCCAGTACTTC

d_call: TRBD1
v_call: TRBV6-6
cdr3_length: 12
j_call: TRBJ1-1
clone_size: .
cdr3_aa: CASRSDRVRAFF
cdr3_nt: TGTGCCAGCAGATCAGACAGGGTCAGAGCTTTCTTT

d_call: .
v_call: TRBV10-3
cdr3_length: 16
j_call: TRBJ1-6
clone_size: .
cdr3_aa: CAISERGRSADSPLHF
cdr3_nt: TGTGCCATCAGTGAGCGAGGGCGCTCCGCAGATTCACCCCTCCACTTT

d_call: TRBD2
v_call: TRBV7-2
cdr3_length: 16
j_call: TRBJ2-5
clone_size: .
cdr3_aa: CASTPGLAGAGETQYF
cdr3_nt: TGTGCCAGCACCCCGGGACTAGCGGGAGCGGGAGAGACCCAGTACTTC

d_call: .
v_call: TRBV15
cdr3_length: 13
j_call: TRBJ1-2
clone_size: .
cdr3_aa: CATSRDTGNGYTF
cdr3_nt: TGTGCCACCAGCAGAGATACAGGGAATGGCTACACCTTC

d_call: .
v_call: TRBV7-6
cdr3_length: 13
j_call: TRBJ1-2
clone_size: once
cdr3_aa: CASSPRGTYGYTF
cdr3_nt: TGTGCCAGCAGCCCTCGGGGGACCTATGGCTACACCTTC

d_call: TRBD1
v_call: TRBV19
cdr3_length: 14
j_call: TRBJ2-7
clone_size: once
cdr3_aa: CASSRTGGNYEQYF
cdr3_nt: TGTGCCAGTAGTAGGACAGGGGGAAACTACGAGCAGTACTTC